This is a list of T cell receptor beta chains from one sample in a study of cytomegalovirus exposure and HLA in healthy donors. Repertoires were generated with immunoSEQ multiplex PCR, while TCRdb's copy carries only in-frame clones and drops some. The sample has 70,000 to 95,000 clones; over 75% are singletons. Source material: PBMCs. All receptors derive from a human donor in good health. CDR3s include the opening cysteine and the closing phenylalanine or tryptophan. D genes are given only for firm matches. Part of the rows lack a size; the others show once, few, many or a class for expanded clones.

j_gene | d_gene | v_gene | abundance | CDR3aa | CDR3nt
TRBJ1-5 | TRBD1 | TRBV7-9 | NA | CASSHNGGTGTGQPQHF | TGTGCCAGCAGCCATAATGGCGGGACAGGGACTGGTCAGCCCCAGCATTTT
TRBJ1-4 | NA | TRBV7-9 | NA | CASSLWAENNEKLFF | TGTGCCAGCAGCTTATGGGCAGAGAATAATGAAAAACTGTTTTTT
TRBJ2-1 | TRBD2 | TRBV6-1 | NA | CASSEALASGYNEQFF | TGTGCCAGCAGTGAAGCGCTGGCTAGCGGTTACAATGAGCAGTTCTTC
TRBJ1-1 | NA | TRBV19 | few | CASTLRGGNTEAFF | TGTGCCAGTACCCTACGGGGGGGGAACACTGAAGCTTTCTTT
TRBJ1-6 | NA | TRBV10-1 | few | CASSGSLNSPLHF | TGCGCCAGCAGTGGGTCTCTCAATTCACCCCTCCACTTT
TRBJ1-2 | NA | TRBV5-1 | NA | CASSFSQGANGYTF | TGCGCCAGCAGCTTCAGTCAAGGGGCTAATGGCTACACCTTC
TRBJ1-6 | NA | TRBV9 | NA | CASSVGGGYYNSPLHF | TGTGCCAGCAGCGTAGGAGGCGGTTATTATAATTCACCCCTCCACTTT
TRBJ2-7 | NA | TRBV21-1 | NA | CASAGEGSDEQYF | TGTGCCAGCGCAGGGGAAGGATCGGACGAGCAGTACTTC
TRBJ2-3 | TRBD1 | TRBV4-3 | NA | CASSHGQGADTQYF | TGCGCCAGCAGCCACGGACAGGGGGCAGATACGCAGTATTTT
TRBJ2-7 | NA | TRBV27 | NA | CASSPGKGYEQYF | TGTGCCAGCAGTCCGGGAAAGGGATACGAGCAGTACTTC
TRBJ2-2 | NA | TRBV27 | NA | CASSSGGTGELFF | TGTGCCAGCAGTTCTGGAGGTACCGGGGAGCTGTTTTTT
TRBJ2-7 | NA | TRBV9 | NA | CASSDRATSPYEQYF | TGTGCCAGCAGCGACAGGGCAACATCCCCTTACGAGCAGTACTTC
TRBJ2-2 | TRBD1 | TRBV13 | NA | CASSLYVGQGYTGELFF | TGTGCCAGCAGCTTATATGTCGGACAGGGGTACACCGGGGAGCTGTTTTTT
TRBJ2-1 | TRBD1 | TRBV9 | once | CASSVKAGGLYNEQFF | TGTGCCAGCAGCGTAAAGGCAGGGGGCTTGTACAATGAGCAGTTCTTC
TRBJ2-3 | NA | TRBV4-2 | NA | CASSQPPSTDTQYF | TGTGCCAGCAGCCAACCCCCTAGCACAGATACGCAGTATTTT
TRBJ2-3 | TRBD2 | TRBV19 | NA | CASSRSGGEADTQYF | TGTGCCAGTAGCCGTAGCGGGGGGGAGGCAGATACGCAGTATTTT
TRBJ2-7 | NA | TRBV19 | NA | CASSIGGGNEQYF | TGTGCCAGTAGTATAGGTGGAGGGAACGAGCAGTACTTC
TRBJ2-1 | TRBD2 | TRBV27 | NA | CASSFPTSGGHNEQFF | TGTGCCAGCAGTTTTCCGACTAGCGGGGGGCACAATGAGCAGTTCTTC
TRBJ2-7 | TRBD2 | TRBV11-2 | NA | CASSLQRGGYDEQYF | TGTGCCAGCAGCCTGCAACGCGGGGGGTACGACGAGCAGTACTTC
TRBJ2-7 | NA | TRBV30 | NA | CAWRRDSYEQYF | TGTGCCTGGAGGAGGGACTCCTACGAGCAGTACTTC